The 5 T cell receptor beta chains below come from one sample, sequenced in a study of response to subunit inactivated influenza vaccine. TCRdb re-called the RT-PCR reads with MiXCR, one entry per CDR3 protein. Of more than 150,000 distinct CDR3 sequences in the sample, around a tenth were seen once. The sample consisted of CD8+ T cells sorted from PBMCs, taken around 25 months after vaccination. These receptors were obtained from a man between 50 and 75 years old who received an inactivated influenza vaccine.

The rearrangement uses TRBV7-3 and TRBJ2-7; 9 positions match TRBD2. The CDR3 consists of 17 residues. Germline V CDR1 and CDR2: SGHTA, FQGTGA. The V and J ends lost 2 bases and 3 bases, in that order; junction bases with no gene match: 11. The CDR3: CASSLFFNCGRVYEQYF. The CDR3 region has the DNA TGTGCCAGCAGCTTATTCTTTAACTGCGGGAGGGTCTACGAGCAGTACTTC. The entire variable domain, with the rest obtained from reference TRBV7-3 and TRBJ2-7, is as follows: GAGVSQTPSNKVTEKGKYVELRCDPISGHTALYWYRQSLGQGPEFLIYFQGTGAADDSGLPNDRFFAVRPEGSVSTLKIQRTERGDSAVYLCASSLFFNCGRVYEQYFGPGTRLTVT.

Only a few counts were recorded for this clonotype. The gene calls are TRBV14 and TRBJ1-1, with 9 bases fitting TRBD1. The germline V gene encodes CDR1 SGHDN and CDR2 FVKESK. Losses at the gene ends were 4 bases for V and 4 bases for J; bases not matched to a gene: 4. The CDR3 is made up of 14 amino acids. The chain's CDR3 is CASSRTGGPTEAFF. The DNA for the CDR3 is TGTGCCAGCAGCCGTACAGGGGGCCCCACTGAAGCTTTCTTT.

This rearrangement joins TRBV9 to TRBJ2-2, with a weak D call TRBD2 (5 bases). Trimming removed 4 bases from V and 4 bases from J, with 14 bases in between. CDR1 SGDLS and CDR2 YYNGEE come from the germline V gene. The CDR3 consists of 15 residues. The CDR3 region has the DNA TGTGCCAGCAGCCCAAGGACTGGTTCCACCGGGGAGCTGTTTTTT. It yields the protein CASSPRTGSTGELFF.

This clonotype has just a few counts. CDR3 sequence (DNA): TGCAGTGCTAACCCCCAGACAGACACCTCAAGGGGAAACACTGAAGCTTTCTTT. Its translation is CSANPQTDTSRGNTEAFF. J is TRBJ1-1 and V is TRBV20-1, with D maybe TRBD1 (5 bases). V shed 4 bases and J shed 2 bases, with 26 bases lying between them. This CDR3 comprises 18 residues. Germline CDR1 is DFQATT and CDR2 is SNEGSKA (reference sequence).

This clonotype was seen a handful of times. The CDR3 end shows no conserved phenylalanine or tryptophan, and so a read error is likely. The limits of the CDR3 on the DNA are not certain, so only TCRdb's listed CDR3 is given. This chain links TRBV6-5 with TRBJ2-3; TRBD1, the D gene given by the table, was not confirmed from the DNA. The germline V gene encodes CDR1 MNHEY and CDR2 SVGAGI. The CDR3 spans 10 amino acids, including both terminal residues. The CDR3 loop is CASSSLTWTG.